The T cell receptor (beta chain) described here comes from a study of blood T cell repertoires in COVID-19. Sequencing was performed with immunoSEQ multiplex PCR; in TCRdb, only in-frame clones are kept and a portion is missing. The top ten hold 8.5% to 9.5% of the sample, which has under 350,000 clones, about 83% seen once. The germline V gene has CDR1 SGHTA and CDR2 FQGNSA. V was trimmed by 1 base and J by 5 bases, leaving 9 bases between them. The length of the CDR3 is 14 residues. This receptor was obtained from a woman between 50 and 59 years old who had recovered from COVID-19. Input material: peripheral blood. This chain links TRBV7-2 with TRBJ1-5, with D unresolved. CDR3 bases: TGTGCCAGCAGCTTAGGTAAAGACTATCAGCCCCAGCATTTT. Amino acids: CASSLGKDYQPQHF.